This TCR beta chain was captured in a study of blood T cell repertoires in COVID-19 (TCRdb year 2020). Notes on the research overall: The collaborator samples originated in the United States, Italy and Spain and spanned the acute and convalescent phases of COVID-19. The material from the prospective study consisted of cDNA or gDNA derived from T cells, B-cell-depleted T cells, or PBMCs. Subjects who had been exposed to COVID-19, were actively infected with it, or had recovered from it provided the deeply sampled blood TCRbeta repertoires that made up the dataset. The repertoires were released in a freely available public database meant as a resource for research on the immune response to SARS-CoV-2. Samples were obtained from the ongoing ImmuneRACE study (first 160 participants) and from 1,200 or so subjects provided by 6 global collaborators. Sample metadata almost always included a de-identified subject ID, COVID-19 status, age in years and sex. Where HLA class I and class II types were available, the types were taken from metadata supplied by the sample provider, not from assay-based typing.

A word on this clone: The antigen it recognizes is unknown. No base quality information exists; no much larger clone differs at one position. In the same sample, other DNA sequences code for this CDR3.

CDR1 and CDR2 were assigned from the germline V gene (reference sequence) as MNHEY and SMNVEV. Its CDR3 holds 13 amino acids, cysteine through phenylalanine. Left in the record is the CDR3 DNA by itself, 39 bases read in frame from the first base. Trimming costs V 2 bases and J 4 bases, and their ends lie 6 bases apart. Collaborating institutions collected whole blood in K2EDTA tubes following their own protocols. For TCRbeta analysis, collaborator samples were shipped as frozen whole blood, as isolated PBMCs, or as DNA extracted from either sample type. Broad study findings and their caveats: How much clinical and demographic metadata was included differed by source and by participant, and the metadata was provided uncurated.

TCRbeta CDR3 regions were amplified from genomic DNA by means of the immunoSEQ Assay, a bias-controlled multiplex PCR. As for how the authors treated the data: The number of nucleated cells in each sample was estimated from the amplification of reference gene primers within the assay. To quantify the absolute abundance of each unique TCRbeta CDR3 rearrangement, sequence reads were collapsed and filtered. For each sample, productive Simpson clonality was calculated as the square root of Simpson's diversity index across productive rearrangements. This is the immuneACCESS table as TCRdb keeps it, with only in-frame sequences that have V and J called. A part of the clones is gone; compared with another copy, unresolved V genes explain less than half, and the rest is unexplained. That table furnishes V, J and clone size, whereas the DNA furnished D and trimming. This sample is represented by a few hundred thousand clones; 85% of them were singletons. The ten most abundant clones make up approximately 3.6% of the sample.

Input material: peripheral blood. The V and J segments used are TRBV27 and TRBJ1-5, with no confident D gene call. The clonotype was recovered from a woman aged 18-29 years with acute or convalescent COVID-19. CDR3 sequence: CASSLGLNQPQHF. The bases are TGTGCCAGCAGTTTAGGACTTAATCAGCCCCAGCATTTT.